Following are 9 T cell receptor beta chains from one sample sequenced in a study of blood T cell repertoires in COVID-19. Repertoires were generated with immunoSEQ multiplex PCR, while TCRdb's copy carries only in-frame clones and drops some. The sample includes tens of thousands of clones, almost 80% seen only once; the top ten take roughly 7.3%. The sample comprised peripheral blood. Receptor source: a woman aged 60-75 years with acute or convalescent COVID-19.

This clone was recorded a few times. The chain carries TRBV28 and TRBJ1-4, with 7 bases lining up with TRBD1. With 4 bases clipped from V and 8 bases from J, the junction kept 7 bases outside the gene matches. The CDR3 has 14 amino acids. Germline V gives CDR1 MDHEN, CDR2 SYDVKM. CDR3 bases: TGTGCCAGCAGTTCAGGGGGGATGAGGGAAAAACTGTTTTTT. Translation: CASSSGGMREKLFF.

V and J are TRBV13 and TRBJ2-5; 9 bases match TRBD1. Germline CDR1 and CDR2: PRHDT and FYEKMQ (reference sequence). V was pared by 4 bases and J by 2 bases, with 2 bases of the junction left unmatched. This CDR3 contains 14 residues. Here the CDR3 DNA reads TGTGCCAGCAGCTCTGGGACAGGGCAAGAGACCCAGTACTTC. Translating it yields CASSSGTGQETQYF. The variable domain in full, completed from reference TRBV13 and TRBJ2-5, reads AAGVIQSPRHLIKEKRETATLKCYPIPRHDTVYWYQQGPGQDPQFLISFYEKMQSDKGSIPDRFSAQQFSDYHSELNMSSLELGDSALYFCASSSGTGQETQYFGPGTRLLVL.

This chain links TRBV19 with TRBJ2-5, with 10 bases identical to TRBD1. V lost 5 bases to trimming and J lost 5 bases; unmatched junction nucleotides: 8. The CDR3 has 15 residues. The V gene's germline CDR1 is LNHDA and CDR2 SQIVND (reference sequence). The CDR3 loop is CASSPQTGGSETQYF. For the CDR3, the DNA is TGTGCCAGTAGTCCGCAGACAGGGGGCAGTGAGACCCAGTACTTC.

There are a few counts of this clone. This chain uses TRBV28 with TRBJ2-5; 15 bases agree with TRBD2. The V gene's germline CDR1 is MDHEN and CDR2 SYDVKM. The junction had 5 bases not matched to a gene; V was cut back by 5 bases and J by 7 bases. The CDR3 extends over 15 amino acids. The CDR3 DNA reads TGTGCCAGCAGTCGTCCGGGACTAGCGGGGGGGACCCAGTACTTC. Its translation: CASSRPGLAGGTQYF.

The chain employs TRBV5-6 and TRBJ1-4; no clear D gene. The CDR3 sequence is 16 residues long. Per the germline V gene, CDR1 is SGHDT and CDR2 is YYEEEE. Trimming removed 4 bases at V and 4 bases at J, with 17 bases between. The CDR3 protein is CASSRRGHSSNEKLFF. The DNA for the CDR3 is TGTGCCAGCAGCCGACGTGGCCACAGCAGTAATGAAAAACTGTTTTTT.

The J gene is TRBJ1-5, the V gene TRBV4-1, with D possibly matching TRBD1 (6 bases). The germline V gene encodes CDR1 MGHRA and CDR2 YSYEKL. The length of the CDR3 is 15 residues. The ends were cut back, 4 bases at V and 3 bases at J, with 13 bases in the middle. The CDR3 is CASSRSDSLNQPQHF. DNA of the CDR3: TGCGCCAGCAGCCGGTCGGACAGCCTCAATCAGCCCCAGCATTTT.

The chain combines TRBV6-1 with TRBJ2-7; a possible D gene is TRBD1 (5 bases). CDR1 is MNHNS, CDR2 SASEGT, per germline. V lost 0 bases, J lost 3 bases, and 12 bases lay in between. This CDR3 contains 15 residues. DNA of the CDR3: TGTGCCAGCAGTGAAGCCACAGGAGAGCTCTACGAGCAGTACTTC. This sequence encodes CASSEATGELYEQYF.

The chain recombines TRBV18 with TRBJ1-4, with 7 bases matching TRBD1. V was pared by 6 bases and J by 6 bases, with 4 bases of the junction left unmatched. Looked up from germline, CDR1 is KGHSH and CDR2 is LQKENI. The CDR3 is made up of 13 amino acids. The CDR3 sequence is CASSRQGDEKLFF. CDR3 DNA: TGTGCCAGCTCTCGTCAGGGGGATGAAAAACTGTTTTTT. Full variable domain (missing parts from reference TRBV18 and TRBJ1-4): NAGVMQNPRHLVRRRGQEARLRCSPMKGHSHVYWYRQLPEEGLKFMVYLQKENIIDESGMPKERFSAEFPKEGPSILRIQQVVRGDSAAYFCASSRQGDEKLFFGSGTQLSVL.

The V call is TRBV10-3, the J call TRBJ1-1; maybe TRBD1 (6 bases). V was shortened by 4 bases and J by 7 bases, with 13 bases between the two germline ends. The CDR3 contains 13 residues. The germline gives CDR1 ENHRY, CDR2 SYGVKD. For the CDR3, the DNA is TGTGCCATCAGTGTAGGGGGGGAGGGTGAAGCTTTCTTT. Amino acids: CAISVGGEGEAFF.